This T cell receptor beta chain is drawn from a study of cytotoxic CD8 clonotypes in ibrutinib-treated CLL. The assay was immunoSEQ multiplex PCR, and TCRdb's table has in-frame clones only and misses some. Found here are around 14,000 clones, 50% to 55% of them singletons; the top ten hold nearly 35%. Germline V gene sequence: CDR1 SGHTS, CDR2 YDEGEE. Trimming stripped 0 bases from V and 3 bases from J, with 12 bases between. The CDR3 is 15 residues long. The rearrangement uses TRBV5-8 and TRBJ1-1, with a weak D call TRBD1 (6 bases). The clonotype was recovered from a human donor with chronic lymphocytic leukemia. The sequences come from PBMCs, collected at an approximately 26-month disease-progression time point, from a patient treated with ibrutinib. The CDR3 sequence is CASSLARGWDTEAFF. CDR3 nucleotides: TGTGCCAGCAGCTTGGCTAGGGGGTGGGACACTGAAGCTTTCTTT.